This entry describes one T cell receptor (beta chain). The CDR3 covers 16 residues. V trimming: 3 bases; J trimming: 6 bases; junction bases outside the gene matches: 13. Germline-derived CDR1 and CDR2 are SGDLS and YYNGEE. The data belong to a study of technical replicates of blood from a few donors. The method was immunoSEQ multiplex PCR; TCRdb's version includes in-frame clones alone and lacks a portion of them. The sample has about 79,000 clones, more than 85% seen once. The sequencing input was T cells isolated from PBMCs. This sequence joins TRBV9 and TRBJ1-2, with 8 positions matching TRBD1. The source of this sequence is a human donor in good health. Some clones in this sample may be carry-over from other donors' samples. The CDR3 loop is CASSEGGVTGVNGYTF. The CDR3 nucleotides are TGTGCCAGCAGCGAGGGAGGAGTGACAGGGGTCAATGGCTACACCTTC.